This T cell receptor (beta chain) emerged from a study of blood T cell repertoires in COVID-19. Study-wide background: Acute-phase and convalescent COVID-19 samples originated in the United States, Italy and Spain. The cDNA or gDNA used as material had been derived from T cells, B-cell-depleted T cells, or PBMCs.

The V end was cut by 4 bases, the J end by 8 bases, with 17 bases between. The germline gives CDR1 LGHDT, CDR2 YNNKEL (reference sequence). The length of the CDR3 is 14 residues. In the study's own analysis: Researchers report that nucleated cell counts were estimated from reference gene primer amplification. Method: immunoSEQ multiplex PCR; TCRdb's copy keeps in-frame clones and lacks some. V, J and clone size are taken as reported in that table, and D and trimming were inferred from the DNA itself. The sample holds about 80,000 clones, approximately 88% seen once. This clone appeared once. Sequencing was done on a sample of peripheral blood. The rearrangement links TRBV3-1 (or the pseudogene TRBV3-2) to TRBJ1-2, with D maybe TRBD1 (6 bases). This TCR derives from a woman of 80 years or more with acute or convalescent COVID-19. CDR3 DNA: TGTGCCAGCAGCCGCCGTGGGGGCGCAAACGGCTACACCTTC. Protein: CASSRRGGANGYTF.